This TCR beta chain was obtained from a study of vaccination and CD4 T cells after COVID-19. J lost 3 bases, V lost 5 bases, and 6 bases had no gene match. The CDR3 contains 15 residues. The V gene's germline CDR1 is SGHNT and CDR2 YENEEA. Scientists ran DNA taken from cultured CD4+ T cells through the Oncomine TCR Beta short-read assay for sequencing. TCRdb ran MiXCR on the PCR reads and lists one entry per CDR3 protein. Among more than 14,000 distinct CDR3 sequences listed, around 45% were seen once. Notes on this clonotype: Its antigen is undetermined.

Stated treatment: approximately 9-day PBMC culture with coronavirus spike peptide pools or control peptides (ViraFEST assay). The dates of positive PCR tests extended from March through December 2020 and came before the US Alpha, Beta and Delta variants. Sequenced input: CD4+ T cells from blood, cultured in vitro. The clonotype comes from a human donor who had recovered from COVID-19. The chain links TRBV11-3 to TRBJ1-1, with TRBD1 matching over 10 bases. CDR3 protein: CASSTRGQGDTEAFF. The CDR3, as DNA: TGTGCCAGCAGCACCCGCGGACAGGGGGACACTGAAGCTTTCTTT. Full variable domain (remainder filled in from reference TRBV11-3 and TRBJ1-1): EAGVVQSPRYKIIEKKQPVAFWCNPISGHNTLYWYLQNLGQGPELLIRYENEEAVDDSQLPKDRFSAERLKGVDSTLKIQPAELGDSAVYLCASSTRGQGDTEAFFGQGTRLTVV.